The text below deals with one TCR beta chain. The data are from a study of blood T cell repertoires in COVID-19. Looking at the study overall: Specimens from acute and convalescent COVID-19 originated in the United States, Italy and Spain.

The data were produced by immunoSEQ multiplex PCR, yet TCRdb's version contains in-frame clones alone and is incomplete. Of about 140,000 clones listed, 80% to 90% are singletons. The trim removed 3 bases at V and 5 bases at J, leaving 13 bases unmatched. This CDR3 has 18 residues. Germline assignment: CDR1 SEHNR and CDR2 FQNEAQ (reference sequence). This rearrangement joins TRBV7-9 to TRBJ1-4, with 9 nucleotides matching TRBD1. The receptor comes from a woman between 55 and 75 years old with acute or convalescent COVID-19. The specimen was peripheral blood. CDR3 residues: CASSLGRLGQGKNEKLFF. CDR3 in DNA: TGTGCCAGCAGCTTGGGACGATTGGGACAGGGAAAGAATGAAAAACTGTTTTTT.